This T cell receptor (beta chain) was recovered during a study of blood T cell repertoires in COVID-19. At the level of the study: Material from acute and convalescent COVID-19 was sourced from the United States, Italy and Spain.

The CDR3 runs 15 residues. V lost 3 bases and J 0 bases, leaving 12 bases between the germline ends. CDR1 and CDR2 (germline): MGHRA, YSYEKL. Cohorts were based on clinical histories the participants reported. Authors' data handling: Amplification from reference gene primers served as the basis for estimated nucleated cell counts. TCRdb's table, derived via immunoSEQ multiplex PCR, lists solely in-frame clones and lacks some. V and J calls and clone size follow that table, whereas D and trimming were derived from the DNA. The sample shows fewer than 200,000 clones, more than 85% of them seen only once.

This clonotype was sampled from a woman aged 40 to 55 in a cohort exposed to, infected with or recovered from COVID-19 (not recorded which). Sequenced sample: PBMCs or T cells enriched from blood (not recorded which). V gene TRBV4-1 combines with J gene TRBJ2-7; possible D gene TRBD2, 6 bases. CDR3 in DNA: TGCGCCAGCAGCCAGGGTTGGCGGGACTCCTACGAGCAGTACTTC. Its translation: CASSQGWRDSYEQYF.